This TCR beta chain originates from a study of blood T cell repertoires in COVID-19 (dated by TCRdb to the early 2020s). Some background on the complete study: Samples covering the acute and convalescent phases of COVID-19 were provided by collaborators in the United States, Italy and Spain. Sample metadata almost always included a de-identified subject ID, COVID-19 status, age in years and sex. Where available, HLA class I and class II types were obtained from metadata supplied by the sample provider rather than from assay-based typing. Samples came from the ongoing ImmuneRACE study (first 160 participants) plus 1,254 subjects from 6 global collaborators. The prospective study material was composed of cDNA or gDNA derived from T cells, B-cell-depleted T cells, or PBMCs. The repertoires were made available in a free public database intended to serve as a resource for research on the immune response to SARS-CoV-2. The dataset comprised deeply sampled blood TCRbeta repertoires from subjects exposed to, actively infected with, or recovered from COVID-19.

The full study reports these points: The amount of clinical and demographic metadata varied by source and participant and was provided uncurated.

To note about this clone: Its antigen has not been determined. Base qualities were left out, and no much larger clone turns up one base away.

Here V drops 5 bases and J drops 15 bases, and the junction holds 15 bases not matched to any gene. Taken from cysteine to phenylalanine, the CDR3 has 14 residues. Of all the DNA, just the CDR3 is kept, 42 bases in frame from base 1. CDR1 and CDR2 are drawn from the germline V gene: SNHLY, FYNNEI. The immunoSEQ Assay, a bias-controlled multiplex PCR, was used to amplify TCRbeta CDR3 regions from genomic DNA. The source study handled its data this way. Nucleated cell counts per sample were estimated from amplification of reference gene primers within the assay. To quantify the absolute abundance of each unique TCRbeta CDR3 rearrangement, sequence reads were collapsed and filtered. For each sample, productive Simpson clonality was calculated as the square root of Simpson's diversity index over productive rearrangements. Drawn from immuneACCESS, this table holds only the in-frame rearrangements with V and J called that TCRdb kept. Clones are partly lost; checked studies trace under half to an unresolved V gene and leave the rest unexplained. V and J calls and clone size follow that table, whereas D and trimming were derived from the DNA. The table for this sample lists 200,000 to 300,000 clones; approximately 86% of them were counted only once. Of the sample, approximately 2% falls within the top ten clones.

Collaborating institutions collected whole blood in K2EDTA tubes following their own protocols. For TCRbeta analysis, collaborators shipped samples in one of three forms: frozen whole blood, isolated PBMCs, or DNA extracted from either of those sample types. The chain employs TRBV2 and TRBJ2-1; TRBD1 agrees with 8 junctional bases. Material: peripheral blood. The TCR originated in a man younger than 45 with active or convalescent COVID-19. CDR3 loop: CASSKRSLTGERFF. The nucleotide sequence reads TGTGCCAGCAGTAAACGTAGCCTGACAGGGGAAAGGTTCTTC.